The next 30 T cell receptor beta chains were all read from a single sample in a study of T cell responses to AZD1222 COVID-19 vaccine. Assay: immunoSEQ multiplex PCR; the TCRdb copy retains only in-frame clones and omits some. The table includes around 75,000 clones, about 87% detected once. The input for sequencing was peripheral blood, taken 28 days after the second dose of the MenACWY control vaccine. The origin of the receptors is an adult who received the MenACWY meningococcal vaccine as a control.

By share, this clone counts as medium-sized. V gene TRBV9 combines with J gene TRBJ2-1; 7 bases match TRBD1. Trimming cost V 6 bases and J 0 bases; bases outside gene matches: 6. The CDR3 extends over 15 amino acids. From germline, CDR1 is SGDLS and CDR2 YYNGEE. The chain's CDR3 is CASTKQGNSYNEQFF. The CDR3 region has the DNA TGTGCCAGCACCAAACAGGGGAACTCCTACAATGAGCAGTTCTTC.

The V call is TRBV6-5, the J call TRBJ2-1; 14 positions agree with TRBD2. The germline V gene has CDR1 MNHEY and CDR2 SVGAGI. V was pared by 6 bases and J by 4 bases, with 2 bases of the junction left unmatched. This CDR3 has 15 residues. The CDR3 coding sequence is TGTGCCAGCAGGGGGACTAGCGGGGGTTACAATGAGCAGTTCTTC. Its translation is CASRGTSGGYNEQFF.

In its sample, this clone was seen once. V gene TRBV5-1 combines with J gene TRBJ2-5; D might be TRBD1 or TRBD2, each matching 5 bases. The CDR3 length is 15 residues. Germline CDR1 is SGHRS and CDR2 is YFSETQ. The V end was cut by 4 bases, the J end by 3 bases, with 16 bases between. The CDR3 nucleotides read TGCGCCAGCAGCAGTCGAGGGGATCAGGAAGAGACCCAGTACTTC. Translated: CASSSRGDQEETQYF.

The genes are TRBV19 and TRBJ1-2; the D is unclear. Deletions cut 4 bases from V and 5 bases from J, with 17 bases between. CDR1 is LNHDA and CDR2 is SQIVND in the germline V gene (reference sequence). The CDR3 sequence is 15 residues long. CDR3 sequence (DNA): TGTGCCAGTAGTACTATGGCAGAGAATTCATATGGCTACACCTTC. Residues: CASSTMAENSYGYTF.

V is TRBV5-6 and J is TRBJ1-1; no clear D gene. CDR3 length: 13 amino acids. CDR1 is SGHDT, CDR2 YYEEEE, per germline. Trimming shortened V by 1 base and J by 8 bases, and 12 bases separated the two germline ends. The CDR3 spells CASSLIRRTEAFF. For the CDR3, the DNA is TGTGCCAGCAGCTTGATAAGGAGAACCGAAGCTTTCTTT.

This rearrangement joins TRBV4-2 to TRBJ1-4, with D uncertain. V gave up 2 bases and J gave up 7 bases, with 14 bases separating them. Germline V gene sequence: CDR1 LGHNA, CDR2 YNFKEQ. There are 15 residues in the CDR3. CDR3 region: CASSQSGEGAEKLFF. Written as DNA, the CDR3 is TGTGCCAGCAGCCAAAGCGGCGAGGGAGCTGAAAAACTGTTTTTT.

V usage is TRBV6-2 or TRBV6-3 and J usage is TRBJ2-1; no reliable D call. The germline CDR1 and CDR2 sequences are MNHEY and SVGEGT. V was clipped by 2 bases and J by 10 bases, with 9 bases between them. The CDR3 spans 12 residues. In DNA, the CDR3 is TGTGCCAGCAGTTACCCACCCCCCGAGCAGTTCTTC. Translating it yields CASSYPPPEQFF.

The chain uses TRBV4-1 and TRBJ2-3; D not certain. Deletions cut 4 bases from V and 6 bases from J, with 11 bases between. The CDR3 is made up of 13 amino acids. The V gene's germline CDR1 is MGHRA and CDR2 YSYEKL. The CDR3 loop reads CASSPGSWDTQYF. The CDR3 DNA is TGCGCCAGCAGCCCGGGTTCTTGGGATACGCAGTATTTT.

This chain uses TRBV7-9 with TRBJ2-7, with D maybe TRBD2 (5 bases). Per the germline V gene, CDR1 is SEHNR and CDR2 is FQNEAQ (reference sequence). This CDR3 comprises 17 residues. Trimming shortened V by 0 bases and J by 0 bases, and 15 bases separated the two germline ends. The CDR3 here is CASSLAGGGMSSYEQYF. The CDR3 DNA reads TGTGCCAGCAGCTTAGCGGGCGGAGGAATGAGCTCCTACGAGCAGTACTTC.

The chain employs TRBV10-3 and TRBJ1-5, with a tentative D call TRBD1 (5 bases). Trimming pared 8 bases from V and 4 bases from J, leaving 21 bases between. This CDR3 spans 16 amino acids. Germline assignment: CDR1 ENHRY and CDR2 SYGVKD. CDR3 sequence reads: CAIRSSRGEGNQPQHF. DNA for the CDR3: TGTGCCATCCGGAGTTCAAGGGGAGAAGGGAATCAGCCCCAGCATTTT.

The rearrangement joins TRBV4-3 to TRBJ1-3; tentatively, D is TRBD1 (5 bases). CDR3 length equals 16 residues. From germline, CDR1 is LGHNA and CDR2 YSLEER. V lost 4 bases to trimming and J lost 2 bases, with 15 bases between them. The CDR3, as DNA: TGCGCCAGCAGCCTAGGGGCAGGGAGGACTGGAAACACCATATATTTT. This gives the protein CASSLGAGRTGNTIYF.

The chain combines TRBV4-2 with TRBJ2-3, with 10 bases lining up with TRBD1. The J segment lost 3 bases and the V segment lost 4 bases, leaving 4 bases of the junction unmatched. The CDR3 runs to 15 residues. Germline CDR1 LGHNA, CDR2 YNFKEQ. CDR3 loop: CASSPDRGRTDTQYF. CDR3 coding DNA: TGTGCCAGCAGCCCGGACAGGGGGAGGACAGATACGCAGTATTTT.

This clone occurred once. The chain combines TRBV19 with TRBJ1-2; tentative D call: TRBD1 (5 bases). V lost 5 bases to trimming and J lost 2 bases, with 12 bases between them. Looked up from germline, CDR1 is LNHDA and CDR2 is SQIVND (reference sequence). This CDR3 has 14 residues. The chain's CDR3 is CASSLRAMNYGYTF. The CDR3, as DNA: TGTGCCAGTAGTCTCAGGGCGATGAACTATGGCTACACCTTC.

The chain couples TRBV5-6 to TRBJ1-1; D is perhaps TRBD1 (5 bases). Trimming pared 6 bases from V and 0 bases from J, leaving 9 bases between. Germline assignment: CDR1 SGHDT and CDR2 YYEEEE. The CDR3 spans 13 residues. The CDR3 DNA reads TGTGCCAGCACCAAGACAGTGAACACTGAAGCTTTCTTT. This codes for CASTKTVNTEAFF.

The CDR3 coding sequence is TGTGCCAGCAGTGCCGGGGACACGAATCAGCCCCAGCATTTT. This sequence encodes CASSAGDTNQPQHF. The chain recombines TRBV27 with TRBJ1-5, with TRBD1 as a possible D gene (6 bases). Trimming cost V 5 bases and J 4 bases, with 12 bases left between them. This CDR3 spans 14 amino acids. The germline CDR1 and CDR2 sequences are MNHEY and SMNVEV (reference sequence).

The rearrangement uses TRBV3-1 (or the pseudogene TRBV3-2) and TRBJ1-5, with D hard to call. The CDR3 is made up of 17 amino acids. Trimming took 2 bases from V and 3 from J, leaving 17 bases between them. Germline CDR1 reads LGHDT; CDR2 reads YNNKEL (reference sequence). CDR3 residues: CASSQTIGTGTNQPQHF. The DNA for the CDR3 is TGTGCCAGCAGCCAAACGATTGGCACTGGTACCAATCAGCCCCAGCATTTT.

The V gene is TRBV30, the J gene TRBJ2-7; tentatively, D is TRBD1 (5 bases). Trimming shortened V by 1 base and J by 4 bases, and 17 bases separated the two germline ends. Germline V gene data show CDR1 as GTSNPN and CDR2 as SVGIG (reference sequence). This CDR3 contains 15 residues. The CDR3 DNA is TGTGCCTGGAGTGGTTGGAAGGGGCAGGCTTACGAGCAGTACTTC. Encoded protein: CAWSGWKGQAYEQYF.

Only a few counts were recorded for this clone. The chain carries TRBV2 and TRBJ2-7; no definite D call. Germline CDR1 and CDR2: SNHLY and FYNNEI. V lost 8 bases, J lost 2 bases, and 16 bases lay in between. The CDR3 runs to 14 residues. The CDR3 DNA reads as TGTGCCAGCTTAAAAGAGGCGGCAGCCTACGAGCAGTACTTC. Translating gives CASLKEAAAYEQYF. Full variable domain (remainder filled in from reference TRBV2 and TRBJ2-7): EPEVTQTPSHQVTQMGQEVILRCVPISNHLYFYWYRQILGQKVEFLVSFYNNEISEKSEIFDDQFSVERPDGSNFTLKIRSTKLEDSAMYFCASLKEAAAYEQYFGPGTRLTVT.

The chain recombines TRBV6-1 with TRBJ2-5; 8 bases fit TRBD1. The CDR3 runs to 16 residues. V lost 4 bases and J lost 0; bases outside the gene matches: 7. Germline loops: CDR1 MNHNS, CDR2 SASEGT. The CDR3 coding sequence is TGTGCCAGCAGTGGCAACCCGACAGGGGACCAAGAGACCCAGTACTTC. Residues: CASSGNPTGDQETQYF.

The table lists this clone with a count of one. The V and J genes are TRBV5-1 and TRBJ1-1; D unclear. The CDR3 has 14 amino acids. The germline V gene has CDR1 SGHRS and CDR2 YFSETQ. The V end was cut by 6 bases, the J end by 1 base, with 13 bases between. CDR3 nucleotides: TGCGCCAGCACCCCCAGCGGTCCGAACACTGAAGCTTTCTTT. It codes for CASTPSGPNTEAFF.

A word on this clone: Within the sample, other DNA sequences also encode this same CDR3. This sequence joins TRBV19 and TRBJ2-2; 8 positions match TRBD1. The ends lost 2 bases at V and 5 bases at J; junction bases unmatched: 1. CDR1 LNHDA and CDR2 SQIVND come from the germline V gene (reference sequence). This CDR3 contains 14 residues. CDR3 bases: TGTGCCAGTAGTATACGACAGGGGACCGGGGAGCTGTTTTTT. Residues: CASSIRQGTGELFF.

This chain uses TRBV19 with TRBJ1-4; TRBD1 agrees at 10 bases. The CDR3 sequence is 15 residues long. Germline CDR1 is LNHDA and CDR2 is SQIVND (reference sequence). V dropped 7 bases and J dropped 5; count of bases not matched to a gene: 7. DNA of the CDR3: TGTGCCAGTACAAGACGGGACAGGGGAAATGAAAAACTGTTTTTT. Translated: CASTRRDRGNEKLFF.

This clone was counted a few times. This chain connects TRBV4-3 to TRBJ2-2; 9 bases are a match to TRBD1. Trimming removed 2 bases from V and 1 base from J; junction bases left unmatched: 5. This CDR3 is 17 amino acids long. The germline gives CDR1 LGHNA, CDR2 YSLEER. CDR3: CASSQRPGQGNTGELFF. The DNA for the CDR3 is TGCGCCAGCAGCCAAAGACCGGGACAGGGGAACACCGGGGAGCTGTTTTTT.

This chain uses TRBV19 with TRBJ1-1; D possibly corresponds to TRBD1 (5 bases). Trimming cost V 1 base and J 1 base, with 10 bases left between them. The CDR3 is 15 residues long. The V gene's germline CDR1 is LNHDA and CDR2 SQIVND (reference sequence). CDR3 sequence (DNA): TGTGCCAGTAGTATAGGAAGGGGCCCGAACACTGAAGCTTTCTTT. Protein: CASSIGRGPNTEAFF.

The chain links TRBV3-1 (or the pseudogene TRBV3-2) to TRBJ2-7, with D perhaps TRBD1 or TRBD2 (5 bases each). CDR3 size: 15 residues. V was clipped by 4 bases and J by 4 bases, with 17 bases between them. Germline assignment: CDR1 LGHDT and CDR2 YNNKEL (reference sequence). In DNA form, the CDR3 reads TGTGCCAGCAGCCTTCAGCCGGGACCGACGTACGAGCAGTACTTC. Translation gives CASSLQPGPTYEQYF.

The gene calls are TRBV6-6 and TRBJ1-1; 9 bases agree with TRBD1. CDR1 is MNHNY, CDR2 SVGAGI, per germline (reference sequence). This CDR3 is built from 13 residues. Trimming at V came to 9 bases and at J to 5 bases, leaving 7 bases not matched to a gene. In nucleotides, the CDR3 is TGTGCCAGTTACTCCGGGACAGGGACTGAAGCTTTCTTT. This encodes CASYSGTGTEAFF.

DNA of the CDR3: TGTGCCAGCAGCTTAGATAAAGCGGGGGCTAGCACAGATACGCAGTATTTT. It encodes CASSLDKAGASTDTQYF. The V and J genes are TRBV7-2 and TRBJ2-3, with TRBD2 identical over 8 bases. J was trimmed by 0 bases and V by 1 base; bases with no gene match: 6. Germline CDR1 reads SGHTA; CDR2 reads FQGNSA. The CDR3 extends over 17 amino acids.

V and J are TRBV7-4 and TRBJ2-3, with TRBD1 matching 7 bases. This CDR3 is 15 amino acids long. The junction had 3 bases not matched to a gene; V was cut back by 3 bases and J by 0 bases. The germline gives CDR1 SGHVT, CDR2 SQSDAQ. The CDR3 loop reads CASSFNRGSTDTQYF. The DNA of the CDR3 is TGTGCCAGCAGCTTTAACAGGGGCAGCACAGATACGCAGTATTTT.

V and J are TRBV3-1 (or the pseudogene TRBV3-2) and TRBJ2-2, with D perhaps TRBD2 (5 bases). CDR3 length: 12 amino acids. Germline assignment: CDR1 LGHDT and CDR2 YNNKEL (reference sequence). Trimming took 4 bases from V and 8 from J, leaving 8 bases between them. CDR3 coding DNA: TGTGCCAGCAGCCTTTCGGGAGGGGAGCTGTTTTTT. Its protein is CASSLSGGELFF.

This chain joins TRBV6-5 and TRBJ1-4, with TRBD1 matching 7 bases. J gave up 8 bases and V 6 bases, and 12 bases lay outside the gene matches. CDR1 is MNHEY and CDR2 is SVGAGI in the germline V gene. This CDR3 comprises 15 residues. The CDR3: CASRDTWQGGEKLFF. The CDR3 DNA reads TGTGCCAGCAGAGATACGTGGCAGGGGGGGGAAAAACTGTTTTTT.